This TCR beta chain is drawn from a study of T cells in Graves' hyperthyroidism and ophthalmopathy. Study-wide findings and caveats: Within blood appeared most thyroid clonotypes that had expanded above 0.001.

Diagnoses were established using clinical symptoms, serum thyroxine and TRAb, thyroid ultrasound and orbital computed tomography. RNA transcripts gave rise to amplified TCR beta CDR3 regions. Primed by the HTBI set, a first-round RT-PCR was run on the TCR CDR3. One entry per CDR3 protein results from TCRdb running MiXCR on the multiplex PCR reads. The table lists about 540,000 distinct CDR3 sequences, about 45% of them singletons. Ten or more counts support this clonotype. The antigen remains unidentified. Germline CDR1 ENHRY, CDR2 SYGVKD. The CDR3 runs 15 residues. Trimming shortened V by 7 bases and J by 4 bases, and 14 bases separated the two germline ends.

The origin of this receptor is a woman under 30 with Graves' hyperthyroidism. The V gene is TRBV10-3, the J gene TRBJ2-6, with D possibly TRBD2 on 5 matching bases. The sample was peripheral blood or thyroid tissue (not recorded which). CDR3 bases: TGTGCCATCAATTCGGGGTCCTCCGGGGCCAACGTCCTGACTTTC. It encodes CAINSGSSGANVLTF.